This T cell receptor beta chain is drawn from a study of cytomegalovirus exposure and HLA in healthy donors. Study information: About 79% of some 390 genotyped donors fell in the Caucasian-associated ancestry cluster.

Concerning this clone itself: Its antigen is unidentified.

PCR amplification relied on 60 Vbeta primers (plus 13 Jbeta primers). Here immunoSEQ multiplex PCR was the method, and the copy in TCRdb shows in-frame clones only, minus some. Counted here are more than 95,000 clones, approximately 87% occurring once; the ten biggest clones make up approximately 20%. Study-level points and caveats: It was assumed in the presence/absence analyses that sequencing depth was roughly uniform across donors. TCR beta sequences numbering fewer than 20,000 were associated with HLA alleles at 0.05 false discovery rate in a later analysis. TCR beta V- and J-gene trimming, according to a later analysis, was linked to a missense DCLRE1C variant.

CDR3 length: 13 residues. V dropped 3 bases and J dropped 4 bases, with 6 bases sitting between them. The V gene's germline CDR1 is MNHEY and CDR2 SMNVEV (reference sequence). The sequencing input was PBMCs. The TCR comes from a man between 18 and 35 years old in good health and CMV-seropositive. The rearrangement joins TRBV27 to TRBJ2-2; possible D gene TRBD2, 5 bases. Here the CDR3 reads CASSLGATGELFF. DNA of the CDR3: TGTGCCAGCAGTTTGGGAGCCACCGGGGAGCTGTTTTTT.